The source of this T cell receptor beta chain is a study of molecular identifiers for immune sequencing clone quantification. Libraries for naive CD8 T cells, which were made from around 18,000 to 910,000 sorted cells, drew on 10%, 30% or 50% of the RNA. Germline assignment: CDR1 SGHNT and CDR2 YENEEA. The CDR3 contains 12 residues. Trimming took 1 base from V and 9 from J, leaving 7 bases between them. Generation of bulk TCR libraries relied on previously described methods and listed TCR primers. TCRdb redid the calling of the PCR reads with MiXCR, one entry per CDR3 protein. The data hold about 100,000 distinct CDR3 sequences, with 35% to 40% observed a single time.

Input material: naive CD8+ T cells from blood, with Jurkat cell RNA spiked in. The subset denotes: FACS-sorted CD8+CD4-CCR7+CD45RA+ naive T cells. The chain combines TRBV11-3 with TRBJ2-1; D unclear. This receptor was taken from a human donor in good health. Some libraries in this study had Jurkat cell RNA spiked in. CDR3 residues: CASSLGGVEQFF. Here the CDR3 DNA reads TGTGCCAGCAGCTTAGGAGGCGTTGAGCAGTTCTTC.